This T cell receptor beta chain was recorded in a study of neurological immune-mediated disorders (dated by TCRdb to between 2018 and 2021). For the study in its entirety: Peripheral blood TCR-beta repertoires from patients with HTLV-I-associated myelopathy (HAM/TSP), patients with multiple sclerosis, and healthy controls were compared in the study using UMI-based sequencing. The roughly 99 TCR-beta libraries covered PBMC samples along with longitudinal samples, technical triplicates, and paired sorted CD4+ and CD8+ T-cell subsets. The cohort included about 70 subjects: approximately 15 with HAM/TSP, around 35 with multiple sclerosis, and around 20 healthy controls.

Beyond this particular receptor, the publication reports: TCR clonal expansion was highest in HAM/TSP patients and lowest in MS patients, with MS patients falling below even healthy controls. Across subjects, expanded clones never shared an identical CDR3 amino acid sequence, which suggests that the TCR-beta repertoires in every group were private.

TCR libraries for sorted subsets were made from 1 million sorted CD4+ or CD8+ T cells. Peripheral blood was subjected to Ficoll-Hypaque density gradient centrifugation to isolate PBMCs, which were then cryopreserved in liquid nitrogen. The study also sequenced paired sorted CD4+ and CD8+ subsets from healthy controls, HAM/TSP patients and MS patients. Reading from cysteine to phenylalanine, the CDR3 counts 15 amino acids. Only CDR3 DNA is held: 45 bases, read in frame from base 1. Clipping removes 5 bases from V and 9 bases from J, with 12 as the unmatched junction base count. CDR1 and CDR2, looked up from the germline V gene (reference sequence), are SEHNR and FQNEAQ. cDNA was synthesized by template-switch 5'RACE using a primer with a 10-nucleotide random unique molecular identifier that tagged each TCR transcript. Over 160 million TCR-beta sequences, covering 15-18 subjects, were produced in each sequencing run. The RNeasy kit was used for extraction of total RNA. The KAPA Real-time Library Amplification kit was used to amplify TCR-beta VDJ regions with primers for the TCR constant region and the 5'RACE anchor. A first PCR added sample indexes and Illumina adaptors, after which a second PCR increased the library yield. After Ampure bead purification, the roughly 650 bp TCR product was size-selected on a 2% E-gel SizeSelection system. Before pooling, library quality was checked on a Bioanalyzer, concentration was measured with Qubit, and libraries were quantified with the Kapa Library Quantification kit. Paired-end 2 x 150 bp sequencing of the libraries was performed on an Illumina HiSeq 2500. To increase sequence diversity, roughly 24-32% phiX was spiked into each library pool. Per the original workflow: The UMI-based MiGEC pipeline processed quality-filtered reads and removed over 75% of raw TCR sequences during error correction. VDJ genes were aligned to IMGT germline references, and clonotypes were defined by unique CDR3 amino acid sequence plus V-J genes. Clonal expansion, Shannon diversity and CDR3 relatedness were evaluated with VDJtools (CalcPairwiseDistances, ClusterSamples), while phylogenetic trees were built in CLCbio workbench. A clone was classed as expanded if it had 8 or more unique UMIs, a cutoff based on coefficient-of-variation modelling across technical triplicates. The public reads were quality trimmed at Q25 with fastp and then assembled into clones with MiXCR by TCRdb, keeping productive beta chains. For every CDR3 protein sequence, its rows merge into one entry that carries the most common genes and DNA. These V and J calls derive from TCRdb rather than the authors' analysis. In all, the sample holds about 14,000 distinct CDR3 sequences, and 13% of those were seen once. The ten largest clones represent 41% of the sample.

This clonotype was recorded at least ten times. Its antigen remains undetermined. The record has no base qualities; no much larger clone is one base away. The chain joins TRBV7-9 to TRBJ2-1; TRBD1 lines up with 8 middle nucleotides. The receptor comes from a female donor with HTLV-1-associated myelopathy (HAM/TSP). Sample: CD8+ T cells from blood. At the DNA level, the sequence is TGTGCCAGCAGCCTAGATCGGACAGGGCCGGGTGAGCAGTTCTTC. Translated, this gives CASSLDRTGPGEQFF.